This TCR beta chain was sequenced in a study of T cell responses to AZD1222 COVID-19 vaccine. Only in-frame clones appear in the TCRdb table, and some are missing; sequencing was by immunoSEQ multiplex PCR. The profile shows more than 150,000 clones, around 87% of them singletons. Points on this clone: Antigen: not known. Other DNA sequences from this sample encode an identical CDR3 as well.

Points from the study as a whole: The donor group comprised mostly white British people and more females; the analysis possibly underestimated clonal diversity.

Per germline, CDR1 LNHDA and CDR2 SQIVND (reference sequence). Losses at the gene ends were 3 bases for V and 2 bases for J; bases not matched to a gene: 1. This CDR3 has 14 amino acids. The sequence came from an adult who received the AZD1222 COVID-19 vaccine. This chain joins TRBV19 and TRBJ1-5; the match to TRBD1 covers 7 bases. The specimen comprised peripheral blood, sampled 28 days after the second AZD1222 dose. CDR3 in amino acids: CASSIGQGNQPQHF. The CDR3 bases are TGTGCCAGTAGTATCGGACAGGGCAATCAGCCCCAGCATTTT.